A selection of T cell receptor beta chains follows, all from one sample in a study of OX40 agonist ivuxolimab in advanced cancers. Produced via immunoSEQ multiplex PCR; TCRdb's table is partial and in-frame only. The table includes more than 40,000 clones, about 90% detected once. Sample: CD4+ or CD8+ T cells sorted from blood, taken in a trial of the OX40 agonist ivuxolimab. These receptors all stem from an adult with an advanced solid tumor such as melanoma, head and neck, liver or kidney cancer. CDR3s include the opening cysteine and the closing phenylalanine or tryptophan. D genes are given only for firm matches. Clone size is not always given. Where it is, it says once, few, many or a class for expanded clones.

v_gene,abundance,j_gene,d_gene,CDR3nt,CDR3aa
TRBV5-1,.,TRBJ1-5,.,TGCGCCAGCAGCTTGGAGCCTAGCAATCAGCCCCAGCATTTT,CASSLEPSNQPQHF
TRBV7-3,.,TRBJ2-1,TRBD2,TGTGCCAGCAGCTTTAGCGGGAGTACCTACAATGAGCAGTTCTTC,CASSFSGSTYNEQFF
TRBV10-3,.,TRBJ2-2,.,TGTGCCATCAGATTAGGGACTGGCACCGGGGAGCTGTTTTTT,CAIRLGTGTGELFF
TRBV19,.,TRBJ2-1,.,TGTGCCAGTAGTATGCAGCGGGTTGACAATGAGCAGTTCTTC,CASSMQRVDNEQFF
TRBV7-9,few,TRBJ2-3,TRBD2,TGTGCCAGCAGCTTGAGTAGCGGGAGTGGTACGCAGTATTTT,CASSLSSGSGTQYF
TRBV28,once,TRBJ2-7,.,TGTGCCAGCAGTCGTTTCGGGCCTTCCTACGAGCAGTACTTC,CASSRFGPSYEQYF
TRBV2,few,TRBJ1-5,.,TGTGCCAGCAGGCGGGAGTTTAGCAATCAGCCCCAGCATTTT,CASRREFSNQPQHF
TRBV30,.,TRBJ1-1,.,TGTGCCTGGGCCGGCAGCCTGAACACTGAAGCTTTCTTT,CAWAGSLNTEAFF
TRBV6-1,.,TRBJ1-5,.,TGTGCCAGCAGTGAAGGTGGGCGGGACAATCAGCCCCAGCATTTT,CASSEGGRDNQPQHF
TRBV4-3,.,TRBJ2-7,.,TGCGCCAGCAGCCAAGAGTTAATCGGCGGGACCACCTACGAGCAGTACTTC,CASSQELIGGTTYEQYF
TRBV5-1,.,TRBJ1-1,TRBD1,TGCGCCAGCAGCACGACAGGGAGTGGCACTGAAGCTTTCTTT,CASSTTGSGTEAFF
TRBV4-1,.,TRBJ1-4,.,TGCGCCAGCAGCCAAGGTTGGGGGGCAACTAATGAAAAACTGTTTTTT,CASSQGWGATNEKLFF
TRBV6-1,.,TRBJ2-2,.,TGTGCCAGCAGTGGATTTAACACCGGGGAGCTGTTTTTT,CASSGFNTGELFF
TRBV9,.,TRBJ1-6,.,TGTGCCAGCAGCCCAGACCCTTTTTCTAATTCACCCCTCCACTTT,CASSPDPFSNSPLHF
TRBV28,.,TRBJ2-7,.,TGTGCCAGCGTTCTGACAGGACCAACGTGGGAGCAGTACTTC,CASVLTGPTWEQYF
TRBV28,.,TRBJ2-5,.,TGTGCCAGCAGTTTCGGTAGCGGTCAAGAGACCCAGTACTTC,CASSFGSGQETQYF
TRBV19,.,TRBJ2-7,TRBD2,TGTGCCAGTAGTAGGCTAGCGGGGAACTACGAGCAGTACTTC,CASSRLAGNYEQYF
TRBV7-9,.,TRBJ2-6,TRBD2,TGTGCCAGCAATCCCAGCGGGAGAGCTGGGGCCAACGTCCTGACTTTC,CASNPSGRAGANVLTF
TRBV20-1,.,TRBJ2-7,.,TGCAGTGCTCCACGGATCTACGAGCAGTACTTC,CSAPRIYEQYF
TRBV28,.,TRBJ1-4,.,TGTGCCAGCAGTTATACGAGGGGTGGTGAAAAACTGTTTTTT,CASSYTRGGEKLFF
TRBV6-5,.,TRBJ2-7,.,TGTGCCAGCGGTGGGAGTATGGATTACGAGCAGTACTTC,CASGGSMDYEQYF
TRBV4-2,.,TRBJ2-1,TRBD2,TGTGCCAGCAGCCGAAGACTAGCGGAGTACAATGAGCAGTTCTTC,CASSRRLAEYNEQFF
TRBV7-6,.,TRBJ2-7,TRBD2,TGTGCCAGCAGCCAGGGACTAGCGGAAACCTACGAGCAGTACTTC,CASSQGLAETYEQYF
TRBV5-1,.,TRBJ2-3,TRBD2,TGCGCCAGCAGCTTGGAACTTGGCGGGAGAACAGATACGCAGTATTTT,CASSLELGGRTDTQYF
TRBV5-1,.,TRBJ2-1,TRBD2,TGCGCCAGCAGCTTGGGTAGCGGGAGTCAGCATGAGCAGTTCTTC,CASSLGSGSQHEQFF
TRBV5-1,.,TRBJ2-5,.,TGCGCCAGCAGCTTCCGAGGGCGGGAGACCCAGTACTTC,CASSFRGRETQYF
TRBV6-5,few,TRBJ2-1,TRBD2,TGTGCCAGCAGGGCCGGGACTAGCCCTTACAATGAGCAGTTCTTC,CASRAGTSPYNEQFF
TRBV2,.,TRBJ2-7,TRBD2,TGTGCCAGCAGTGATGGTCTAGCGGGAGAGCTCTACGAGCAGTACTTC,CASSDGLAGELYEQYF
TRBV29-1,.,TRBJ2-1,.,TGCAGCGTACTTAGTGGGGGCGATGAGCAGTTCTTC,CSVLSGGDEQFF
TRBV7-2,once,TRBJ2-7,.,TGTGCCAGCAGCTACGACAGTTACGAGCAGTACTTC,CASSYDSYEQYF
TRBV6-5,.,TRBJ2-7,.,TGTGCCAGCACATACAGGGAAGGGCAGTACTTC,CASTYREGQYF
TRBV19,.,TRBJ2-7,.,TGTGCCAGTAGTATCGAGGGAGGCTACGAGCAGTACTTC,CASSIEGGYEQYF
TRBV2,.,TRBJ1-6,TRBD1,TGTGCCGGTCGACAGGGTGGCAATTCACCCCTCCACTTT,CAGRQGGNSPLHF
TRBV27,.,TRBJ1-2,.,TGTGCCAGCAGTTTGTTTTGGGATCGAGGCTACACCTTC,CASSLFWDRGYTF
TRBV30,.,TRBJ2-1,.,TGTGCCTGGAAAGGAGTTGTGCATGAGCAGTTCTTC,CAWKGVVHEQFF
TRBV11-3,.,TRBJ2-1,TRBD1,TGTGCCAGCAGCCAAAAACGGACGGGACAGGGGCTCAATGAGCAGTTCTTC,CASSQKRTGQGLNEQFF
TRBV7-2,.,TRBJ1-6,.,TGTGCCAGCAGCTTTTCGGGGCAGACCGATAATTCACCCCTCCACTTT,CASSFSGQTDNSPLHF
TRBV7-2,few,TRBJ1-5,.,TGTGCCAGCAGCTTAGCGGAAAATCAGCCCCAGCATTTT,CASSLAENQPQHF
TRBV7-8,.,TRBJ2-3,TRBD2,TGTGCCAGCAGCCGTAGCGGGCTAACAGATACGCAGTATTTT,CASSRSGLTDTQYF
TRBV7-9,.,TRBJ2-7,TRBD1,TGTGCCAGCGAGGGACAGTACGAGCAGTACTTC,CASEGQYEQYF
TRBV19,.,TRBJ1-2,TRBD1,TGTGCCAGTAGTTCGACAGGGGATAGGGGCTACACCTTC,CASSSTGDRGYTF
TRBV28,.,TRBJ2-7,TRBD2,TGTGCCAGCAGTTTATTGGGCGGGGGATACGAGCAGTACTTC,CASSLLGGGYEQYF
TRBV2,.,TRBJ2-3,TRBD2,TGTGCCAGCAGTTTGAGCGGGAGGGCAACAGATACGCAGTATTTT,CASSLSGRATDTQYF
TRBV6-5,.,TRBJ2-3,.,TGTGCCAGCAGTTACAAGGGCGCTCGCACAGATACGCAGTATTTT,CASSYKGARTDTQYF
TRBV29-1,few,TRBJ1-1,.,TGCAGCGTTAAAGATAACACTGAAGCTTTCTTT,CSVKDNTEAFF
TRBV19,.,TRBJ2-2,.,TGTGCCAGTAGTATAGACCGGACCGGGGAGCTGTTTTTT,CASSIDRTGELFF
TRBV9,once,TRBJ2-5,TRBD1,TGTGCCAGCAGCGTCTCCCCGGACAGGGTAATGGAGACCCAGTACTTC,CASSVSPDRVMETQYF
TRBV6-6,.,TRBJ1-5,.,TGTGCCAGCAGTTACTCCTCGAGCAATCAGCCCCAGCATTTT,CASSYSSSNQPQHF
TRBV6-1,few,TRBJ2-1,TRBD2,TGTGCCAGCAGCCCTAGCGGGAGTTTTGATGAGCAGTTCTTC,CASSPSGSFDEQFF
TRBV7-2,.,TRBJ2-7,TRBD2,TGTGCCAGCAGCTCCCCCTCTAGCGGCCTAACCTACGAGCAGTACTTC,CASSSPSSGLTYEQYF
TRBV7-9,.,TRBJ1-1,TRBD1,TGTGCCAGCAGCCTACAGGGGGCGAACACTGAAGCTTTCTTT,CASSLQGANTEAFF
TRBV11-1,.,TRBJ2-7,.,TGTGCCAGCAGCTCAGGTCGGGGCTCATACTCCTACGAGCAGTACTTC,CASSSGRGSYSYEQYF
TRBV29-1,.,TRBJ2-7,.,TGCAGCGTTGGGATCCTTTTCTACGAGCAGTACTTC,CSVGILFYEQYF
TRBV7-2,.,TRBJ2-1,TRBD2,TGTGCCAGCAGCAACGGACTAGCGGGAGTGGGGGGGCAGTTCTTC,CASSNGLAGVGGQFF
TRBV10-3,.,TRBJ2-1,TRBD2,TGTGCCACCCACCCCGCTAGCGGGATCCACAATGAGCAGTTCTTC,CATHPASGIHNEQFF
TRBV9,.,TRBJ1-3,.,TGTGCCAGCAGCGGGGGGTCCTCTGGAAACACCATATATTTT,CASSGGSSGNTIYF
TRBV2,.,TRBJ1-1,TRBD1,TGTGCCAGCAGGGACAGGGCCACTGAAGCTTTCTTT,CASRDRATEAFF